This T cell receptor beta chain was obtained from a study of T cell repertoires in cytomegalovirus infection. On the study more broadly: The authors used CMV epitopes that were HLA-C-restricted (recently identified) and HLA-B-restricted (well studied). Indicated by public TCR beta signatures were CMV infection and matching HLA type.

CDR1 and CDR2 from the germline V gene are MDHEN and SYDVKM. V lost 6 bases and J 2 bases, leaving 14 bases between the germline ends. The CDR3 spans 14 residues. A single record per CDR3 protein comes from TCRdb applying MiXCR to the reads. This sample has about 740,000 distinct CDR3 sequences, with roughly a third found just once. A remark on this clonotype: The antigen is unknown.

The source of this sequence is a human donor in good health (CMV status not recorded). Some clones in this sample may be carry-over from other donors' samples. The V gene is TRBV28, the J gene TRBJ2-7; possibly TRBD2 for D (6 bases). The starting material was cultured PBMCs, obtained from culture after CMV antigen stimulation. Here the CDR3 DNA reads TGTGCCAGCAGCCAGGAGGGGATTACCTACGAGCAGTACTTC. Residues: CASSQEGITYEQYF. The full variable domain, completed using reference TRBV28 and TRBJ2-7, is DVKVTQSSRYLVKRTGEKVFLECVQDMDHENMFWYRQDPGLGLRLIYFSYDVKMKEKGDIPEGYSVSREKKERFSLILESASTNQTSMYLCASSQEGITYEQYFGPGTRLTVT.